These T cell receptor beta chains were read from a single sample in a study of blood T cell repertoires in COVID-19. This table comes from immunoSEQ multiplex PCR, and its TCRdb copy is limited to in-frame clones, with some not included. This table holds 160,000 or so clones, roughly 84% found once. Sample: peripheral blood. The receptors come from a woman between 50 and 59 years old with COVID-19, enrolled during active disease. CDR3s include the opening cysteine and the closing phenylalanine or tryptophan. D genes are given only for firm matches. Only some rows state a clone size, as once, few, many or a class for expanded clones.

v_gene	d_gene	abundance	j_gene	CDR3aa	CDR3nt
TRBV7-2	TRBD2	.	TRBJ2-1	CASSFLRGENEQFF	TGTGCCAGCAGCTTCTTGCGGGGGGAAAATGAGCAGTTCTTC
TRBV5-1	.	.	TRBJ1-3	CASKQEAGNTIYF	TGCGCCAGCAAACAAGAAGCTGGAAACACCATATATTTT
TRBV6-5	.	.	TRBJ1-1	CASRGGIPAEAFF	TGTGCCAGCAGAGGAGGGATCCCGGCTGAAGCTTTCTTT
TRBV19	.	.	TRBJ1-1	CASSITRNTEAFF	TGTGCCAGTAGTATAACAAGAAACACTGAAGCTTTCTTT
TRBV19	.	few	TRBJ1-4	CASGTTGIWEKLFF	TGTGCCAGCGGAACTACAGGGATCTGGGAAAAACTGTTTTTT
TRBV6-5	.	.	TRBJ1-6	CASSYRSGAYNSPLHF	TGTGCCAGCAGTTATAGATCAGGGGCCTATAATTCACCCCTCCACTTT
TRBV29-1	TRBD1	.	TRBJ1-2	CSVETGGLGYTF	TGCAGCGTTGAAACAGGGGGCTTGGGCTACACCTTC
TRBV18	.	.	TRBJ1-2	CASSPFMEGDGYTF	TGTGCCAGCTCACCTTTTATGGAAGGGGATGGCTACACCTTC
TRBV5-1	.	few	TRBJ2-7	CASSLLPQDGGYSYEQYF	TGCGCCAGCAGCTTGTTGCCCCAGGATGGGGGGTACTCCTACGAGCAGTACTTC
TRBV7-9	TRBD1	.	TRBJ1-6	CASSLHQGAGGSPLHF	TGTGCCAGCAGCCTTCATCAGGGGGCAGGTGGTTCACCCCTCCACTTT
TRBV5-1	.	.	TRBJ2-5	CASSEQDRETQYF	TGCGCCAGTTCCGAACAGGACCGAGAGACCCAGTACTTC
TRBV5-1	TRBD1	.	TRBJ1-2	CASSLTGAGTNYGYTF	TGCGCCAGCAGCTTAACAGGGGCCGGGACTAACTATGGCTACACCTTC
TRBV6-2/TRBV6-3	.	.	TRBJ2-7	CASSPNREPYEQYF	TGTGCCAGCAGTCCCAACAGGGAACCCTACGAGCAGTACTTC
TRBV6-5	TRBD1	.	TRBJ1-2	CASRYRDRGIYGYTF	TGTGCCAGCAGGTACCGGGACAGGGGTATCTATGGCTACACCTTC
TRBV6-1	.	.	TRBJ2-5	CASSEFKETQYF	TGTGCCAGCAGTGAATTCAAAGAGACCCAGTACTTC
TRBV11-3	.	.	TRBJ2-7	CASSLRRQGHEQYF	TGTGCCAGCAGCCTACGACGGCAGGGCCACGAGCAGTACTTC
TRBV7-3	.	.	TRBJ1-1	CASSAGLNTEAFF	TGTGCCAGCAGCGCAGGGTTGAACACTGAAGCTTTCTTT
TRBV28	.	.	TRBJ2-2	CASNSPGSPGELFF	TGTGCCAGCAACTCACCGGGATCCCCCGGGGAGCTGTTTTTT
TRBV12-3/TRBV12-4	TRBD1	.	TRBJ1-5	CASSDRVEQPQHF	TGTGCCAGCAGTGACAGGGTGGAACAGCCCCAGCATTTT
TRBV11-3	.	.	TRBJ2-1	CASSLATPGRNEQFF	TGTGCCAGCAGCTTAGCAACTCCAGGGCGCAATGAGCAGTTCTTC
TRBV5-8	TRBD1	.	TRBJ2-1	CASSSGQGGANEQFF	TGTGCCAGCAGCTCAGGACAGGGGGGGGCCAATGAGCAGTTCTTC
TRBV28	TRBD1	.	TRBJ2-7	CASSLRDRKGEQYF	TGTGCCAGCAGTTTAAGGGACAGGAAGGGCGAGCAGTACTTC
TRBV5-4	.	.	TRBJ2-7	CASSGGGAYEQYF	TGTGCCAGCAGCGGGGGCGGAGCCTACGAGCAGTACTTC
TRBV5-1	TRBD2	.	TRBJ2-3	CASSLKAGGTDTQYF	TGCGCCAGCAGCTTGAAGGCGGGGGGCACAGATACGCAGTATTTT
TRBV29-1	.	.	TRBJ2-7	CSVEETRSSYEQYF	TGCAGCGTTGAAGAAACTAGAAGCTCCTACGAGCAGTACTTC
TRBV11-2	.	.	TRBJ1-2	CASSLDGEGEWGYTF	TGTGCCAGCAGCTTAGATGGAGAAGGGGAATGGGGCTACACCTTC
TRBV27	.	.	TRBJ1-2	CASSRGPPNYGYTF	TGTGCCAGCAGTAGGGGCCCGCCTAACTATGGCTACACCTTC
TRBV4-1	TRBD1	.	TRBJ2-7	CASSQGIGTGTYEQYF	TGCGCCAGCAGCCAAGGGATCGGGACAGGGACCTACGAGCAGTACTTC
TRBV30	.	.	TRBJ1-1	CAWSLQENTEAFF	TGTGCCTGGAGTCTTCAGGAGAACACTGAAGCTTTCTTT
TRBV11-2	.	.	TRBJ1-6	CASSLEAKNGKNSPLHF	TGTGCCAGCAGCTTAGAAGCGAAAAACGGGAAGAATTCACCCCTCCACTTT
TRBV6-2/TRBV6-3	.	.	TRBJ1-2	CASSGDDWGYTF	TGTGCCAGCAGCGGTGATGACTGGGGCTACACCTTC
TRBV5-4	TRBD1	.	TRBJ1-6	CASSPRTGVNSPLHF	TGTGCCAGCAGCCCCCGGACAGGGGTCAATTCACCCCTCCACTTT
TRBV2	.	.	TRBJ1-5	CASSNRGGLGNQPQHF	TGTGCCAGCAGCAATAGGGGGGGTTTGGGCAATCAGCCCCAGCATTTT
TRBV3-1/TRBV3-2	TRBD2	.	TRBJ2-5	CASSQGISGGAETQYF	TGTGCCAGCAGCCAAGGAATTAGCGGGGGGGCAGAGACCCAGTACTTC
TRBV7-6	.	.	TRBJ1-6	CASSLVGVGYNSPLHF	TGTGCCAGCAGCTTAGTGGGTGTCGGGTATAATTCACCCCTCCACTTT
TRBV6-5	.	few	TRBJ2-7	CASSHSGYEQYF	TGTGCCAGCAGTCACAGCGGATACGAGCAGTACTTC
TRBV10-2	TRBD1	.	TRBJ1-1	CASRPGTGGRTEAFF	TGCGCCAGCAGACCCGGGACAGGGGGCCGGACTGAAGCTTTCTTT
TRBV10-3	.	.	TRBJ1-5	CAISAGNNQPQHF	TGTGCCATCAGTGCGGGGAACAATCAGCCCCAGCATTTT
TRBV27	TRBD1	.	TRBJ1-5	CASRGTGDSNQPQHF	TGTGCCAGCAGGGGGACAGGGGATAGCAATCAGCCCCAGCATTTT
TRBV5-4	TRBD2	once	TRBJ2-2	CASSSGTSGGNTGELFF	TGTGCCAGCAGCTCCGGGACTAGCGGGGGAAACACCGGGGAGCTGTTTTTT
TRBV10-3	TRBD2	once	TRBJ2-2	CAISYLIAGVNTGELFF	TGTGCCATCAGTTACTTGATAGCGGGGGTGAACACCGGGGAGCTGTTTTTT
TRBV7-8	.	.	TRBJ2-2	CASSLAPGSGELFF	TGTGCCAGCAGCTTAGCGCCCGGGTCTGGGGAGCTGTTTTTT
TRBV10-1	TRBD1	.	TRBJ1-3	CASSPGTGGSGNTIYF	TGCGCCAGCAGTCCCGGGACAGGGGGCTCTGGAAACACCATATATTTT
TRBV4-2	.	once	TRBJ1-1	CASSQEAGNTEAFF	TGTGCCAGCAGCCAAGAGGCAGGGAACACTGAAGCTTTCTTT
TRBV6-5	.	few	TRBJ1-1	CASSYTWTESNTEAFF	TGTGCCAGCAGTTACACCTGGACAGAGTCAAACACTGAAGCTTTCTTT
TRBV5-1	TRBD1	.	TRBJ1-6	CASSPQGENNSPLHF	TGCGCCAGCAGCCCCCAGGGGGAAAACAATTCACCCCTCCACTTT
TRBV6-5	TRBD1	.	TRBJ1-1	CASSPDRGGSEAFF	TGTGCCAGCAGCCCAGACAGGGGAGGCTCTGAAGCTTTCTTT
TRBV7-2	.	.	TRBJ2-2	CASSPGVTGELFF	TGTGCCAGCAGCCCCGGGGTTACCGGGGAGCTGTTTTTT
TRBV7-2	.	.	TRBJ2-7	CASSLLDSLSYEQYF	TGTGCCAGCAGCTTACTCGATTCACTATCCTACGAGCAGTACTTC
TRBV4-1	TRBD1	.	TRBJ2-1	CASSPHKGQASNEQFF	TGCGCCAGCAGCCCTCACAAGGGACAGGCCTCCAATGAGCAGTTCTTC
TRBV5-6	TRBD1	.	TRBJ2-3	CASSQQGANTDTQYF	TGTGCCAGCAGCCAGCAGGGGGCGAACACAGATACGCAGTATTTT
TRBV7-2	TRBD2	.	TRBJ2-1	CASSLDRGTSGGYNEQFF	TGTGCCAGCAGCTTAGACAGGGGCACTAGCGGGGGCTACAATGAGCAGTTCTTC
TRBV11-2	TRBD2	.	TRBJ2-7	CASSLDPGLAYEQYF	TGTGCCAGCAGCTTAGATCCGGGACTAGCTTACGAGCAGTACTTC
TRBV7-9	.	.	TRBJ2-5	CASSLDIQETQYF	TGTGCCAGCAGCTTAGACATACAAGAGACCCAGTACTTC
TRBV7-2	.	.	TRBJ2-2	CASSLVLGELFF	TGTGCCAGCAGCTTAGTCCTCGGGGAGCTGTTTTTT